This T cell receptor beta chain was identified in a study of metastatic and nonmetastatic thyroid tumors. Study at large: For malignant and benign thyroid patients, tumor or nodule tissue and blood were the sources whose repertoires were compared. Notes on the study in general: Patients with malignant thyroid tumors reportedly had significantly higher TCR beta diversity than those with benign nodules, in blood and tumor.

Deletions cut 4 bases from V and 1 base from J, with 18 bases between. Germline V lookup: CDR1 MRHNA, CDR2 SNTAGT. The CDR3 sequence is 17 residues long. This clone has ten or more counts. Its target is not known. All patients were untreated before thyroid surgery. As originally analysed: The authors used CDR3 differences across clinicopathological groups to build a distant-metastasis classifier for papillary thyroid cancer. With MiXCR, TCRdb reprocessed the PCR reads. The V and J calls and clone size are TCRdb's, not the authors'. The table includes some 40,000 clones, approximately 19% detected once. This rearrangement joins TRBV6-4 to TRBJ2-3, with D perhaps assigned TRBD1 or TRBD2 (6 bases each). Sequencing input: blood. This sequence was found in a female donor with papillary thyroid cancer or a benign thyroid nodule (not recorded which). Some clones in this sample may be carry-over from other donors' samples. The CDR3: CASSAASGEEGTDTQYF. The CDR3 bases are TGTGCCAGCAGTGCCGCTTCAGGGGAGGAAGGCACAGATACGCAGTATTTT.